The text below deals with one T cell receptor (beta chain). The antigen is not known. This sample was included in a study of cytomegalovirus exposure and HLA in healthy donors. Germline values: CDR1 MNHEY, CDR2 SMNVEV (reference sequence). V dropped 8 bases and J dropped 1 base, with 9 bases sitting between them. CDR3 length: 12 amino acids. The data were produced by immunoSEQ multiplex PCR, yet TCRdb's version contains in-frame clones alone and is incomplete. This sample yields under 200,000 clones, of which roughly 91% are seen a single time; under 13% belongs to the top ten. Study-level findings and limits: Under in vitro conditions, a few CMV-associated chains were confirmed as specific for CMV antigens. According to the study, roughly 160 TCR beta chains were cytomegalovirus-associated.

The chain joins TRBV27 to TRBJ2-7; D not resolved. The sequenced material came from PBMCs. The TCR originated in a woman aged 18-35 years in good health and CMV-seropositive. CDR3 amino acids: CASPTESYEQYF. For the CDR3, the DNA is TGTGCCAGCCCTACAGAATCCTACGAGCAGTACTTC.